One and the same sample provided the 10 T cell receptor beta chains below, sequenced in a study of blood T cell repertoires in COVID-19. Clones were sequenced by immunoSEQ multiplex PCR, and TCRdb holds only the in-frame ones, with some missing. Of 170,000 or so clones in the sample, over 75% were seen once. The sequenced sample consisted of PBMCs or T cells enriched from blood (not recorded which). The receptors were gathered from a woman between 18 and 30 years old who had recovered from COVID-19.

There are a few counts of this clone. The rearrangement uses TRBV7-6 and TRBJ1-5, with 7 bases matching TRBD1. The CDR3 extends over 13 amino acids. The trim removed 3 bases at V and 5 bases at J, leaving 1 base unmatched. CDR1 is SGHVS and CDR2 is FNYEAQ in the germline V gene. CDR3: CASSFQGDQPQHF. CDR3 bases: TGTGCCAGCAGCTTCCAGGGGGATCAGCCCCAGCATTTT.

This clone appeared a single time. The chain uses TRBV5-1 and TRBJ2-1; TRBD1 matches at 7 bases. Trimming cost V 0 bases and J 1 base; bases outside gene matches: 4. Germline CDR1 is SGHRS and CDR2 is YFSETQ. The CDR3 is made up of 16 amino acids. The CDR3 here is CASSLVGGLSYNEQFF. The CDR3 nucleotides are TGCGCCAGCAGCTTGGTAGGGGGCTTGTCCTACAATGAGCAGTTCTTC.

The CDR3: CASSSLSTPGGEQYF. The CDR3 DNA follows: TGTGCCAGCAGCTCCCTCTCGACCCCGGGGGGCGAGCAGTACTTC. The gene calls are TRBV3-1 (or the pseudogene TRBV3-2) and TRBJ2-7; 7 bases line up with TRBD2. J lost 6 bases, V lost 5 bases, and 13 bases had no gene match. This CDR3 comprises 15 residues. Germline values: CDR1 LGHDT, CDR2 YNNKEL (reference sequence).

The J gene is TRBJ2-3, the V gene TRBV24-1, with D perhaps TRBD2 (5 bases). This CDR3 has 15 amino acids. V lost 1 base and J lost 4, with 11 bases in between. Germline CDR1 reads KGHDR; CDR2 reads SFDVKD. Written as DNA, the CDR3 is TGTGCCACCAGTGATTTCTCGTTGGAGGCAGATACGCAGTATTTT. Translation gives CATSDFSLEADTQYF.

The gene calls are TRBV10-1 and TRBJ1-1, with D perhaps matching TRBD1 (5 bases). The CDR3 contains 13 residues. Trimming pared 2 bases from V and 9 bases from J, leaving 13 bases between. CDR1 and CDR2 (germline): WNHNN, SYGVQD (reference sequence). The CDR3 nucleotides read TGCGCCAGCAGTGAGAGCCAGGGCCTGAAAGCTTTCTTT. This translates into CASSESQGLKAFF.

The V gene is TRBV7-2, the J gene TRBJ2-3; 10 bases are a match to TRBD2. Germline V gives CDR1 SGHTA, CDR2 FQGNSA. There are 15 residues in the CDR3. V was pared by 8 bases and J by 4 bases, with 9 bases of the junction left unmatched. The chain's CDR3 is CASGDSGGLADTQYF. The CDR3 bases are TGTGCCAGCGGTGATAGCGGGGGGTTGGCAGATACGCAGTATTTT.

V and J are TRBV4-2 and TRBJ1-5; tentatively, D is TRBD1 (5 bases). The germline V gene has CDR1 LGHNA and CDR2 YNFKEQ. The CDR3 consists of 17 residues. Trimming removed 0 bases from V and 4 bases from J, with 16 bases in between. As DNA, the CDR3 is TGTGCCAGCAGCCAAGATTTACAGGAGATCTGGAATCAGCCCCAGCATTTT. It encodes CASSQDLQEIWNQPQHF.

The chain uses TRBV29-1 and TRBJ1-5; D is unclear. Germline V gene lookup returns CDR1 SQVTM and CDR2 ANQGSEA. CDR3 length: 13 residues. The ends were cut back, 4 bases at V and 7 bases at J, with 14 bases in the middle. CDR3 protein: CSVVATESQPQHF. The CDR3 nucleotides are TGCAGCGTTGTTGCCACGGAGAGCCAGCCCCAGCATTTT.

The rearrangement joins TRBV7-9 to TRBJ2-3; TRBD1 matches at 7 bases. Germline values: CDR1 SEHNR, CDR2 FQNEAQ (reference sequence). The J segment lost 0 bases and the V segment lost 5 bases, leaving 5 bases of the junction unmatched. The CDR3 has 15 residues. The CDR3 DNA follows: TGTGCCAGCAGCCACGGGACAGTGAGCACAGATACGCAGTATTTT. This translates into CASSHGTVSTDTQYF.

This chain joins TRBV7-9 and TRBJ1-2; 9 bases are a match to TRBD1. Per the germline V gene, CDR1 is SEHNR and CDR2 is FQNEAQ (reference sequence). Germline trimming cut 4 bases from V and 3 bases from J; bases unmatched to any gene: 3. CDR3 length equals 14 residues. As DNA, the CDR3 is TGTGCCAGCAGCTCACAGGGGGCAGACTATGGCTACACCTTC. As protein: CASSSQGADYGYTF.